A selection of T cell receptor beta chains follows, all from one sample in a study of T cell responses to AZD1222 COVID-19 vaccine. Using immunoSEQ multiplex PCR, the repertoire was profiled, and TCRdb retains in-frame clones only, with some absent. The table lists around 80,000 clones, roughly 85% of them singletons, with about 10% in the top ten. The sample was peripheral blood, taken 28 days after the second AZD1222 dose. Receptor source: an adult who received the AZD1222 COVID-19 vaccine. Both conserved end residues are part of each CDR3. The D gene is left open where the match is weak. Size is omitted from some rows. Given values are once, few, many or a class for expanded clones.

-,TRBJ1-2,-,TRBV6-5,TGTGCCAGCAGTTACTCTTCCAGTAACTATGGCTACACCTTC,CASSYSSSNYGYTF
-,TRBJ2-7,TRBD1,TRBV10-3,TGTGCCATCAGGACAGGGGGCGGCTCCTACGAGCAGTACTTC,CAIRTGGGSYEQYF
-,TRBJ1-2,-,TRBV19,TGTGCCAGTAGTATACTCGGGAACTATGGCTACACCTTC,CASSILGNYGYTF
-,TRBJ1-6,TRBD1,TRBV5-6,TGTGCCAGCAGTCGACAGGGGGGGAATTCACCCCTCCACTTT,CASSRQGGNSPLHF
-,TRBJ2-7,TRBD1,TRBV30,TGTGCCTGGAGTCCGGGGACAGGGAGGCACTTC,CAWSPGTGRHF
-,TRBJ2-5,-,TRBV28,TGTGCCAGCAGACTCCAGGACCAAGAGACCCAGTACTTC,CASRLQDQETQYF
-,TRBJ1-1,TRBD1,TRBV6-5,TGTGCCAGCAGCCGACAGGGGTTCACTGAAGCTTTCTTT,CASSRQGFTEAFF
-,TRBJ1-2,TRBD1,TRBV5-6,TGTGCCAGCAGCTTCTCGCCAACGGGACAGGGGGCGCTTGGCTACACCTTC,CASSFSPTGQGALGYTF
-,TRBJ2-3,-,TRBV7-9,TGTGCCAGCAGCACCCAACACAGGGTAAATACGCAGTATTTT,CASSTQHRVNTQYF
-,TRBJ2-3,-,TRBV6-5,TGTGCCAGCATCTACTACGGACTCACAGATACGCAGTATTTT,CASIYYGLTDTQYF
-,TRBJ2-5,TRBD1,TRBV7-8,TGTGCCAGCAGCGCAGGGGGACAAGAGACCCAGTACTTC,CASSAGGQETQYF
once,TRBJ2-7,TRBD2,TRBV28,TGTGCCACTACGGGACTAGCAATGTACGAGCAGTACTTC,CATTGLAMYEQYF
-,TRBJ2-3,TRBD1,TRBV15,TGTGCCACCAGCAGGGGACAGGCGGGTGGAGATACGCAGTATTTT,CATSRGQAGGDTQYF
few,TRBJ2-3,TRBD1,TRBV28,TGTGCCAGCAGTATTAGGGACAGGGACGCAGATACGCAGTATTTT,CASSIRDRDADTQYF
-,TRBJ2-2,-,TRBV9,TGTGCCAGCAGCGTAAGCCCCGGTGCCGGGGAGCTGTTTTTT,CASSVSPGAGELFF
-,TRBJ1-1,-,TRBV2,TGTGCCAGCAGTGAAGCGTCGGCGGGTCTTGAAGCTTTCTTT,CASSEASAGLEAFF
-,TRBJ2-7,TRBD1,TRBV7-9,TGTGCCAGCAGCCCCCCTGTCTGGGACAGGCCGACCTACGAGCAGTACTTC,CASSPPVWDRPTYEQYF
few,TRBJ2-1,-,TRBV12-3/TRBV12-4,TGTGCCAGCAGTTTATCCTTGGGTGAGCAGTTCTTC,CASSLSLGEQFF
-,TRBJ2-3,-,TRBV11-2,TGTGCCAGCAGCTTGATGAGAGTCACAGATACGCAGTATTTT,CASSLMRVTDTQYF
-,TRBJ2-3,TRBD1,TRBV15,TGTGCCACCAGCAGAGGGACAGGGGATTTCGGGTTCCAGTATTTT,CATSRGTGDFGFQYF
once,TRBJ2-3,-,TRBV6-4,TGTGCCAGCAGGGGGGCCCTAGGAGATACGCAGTATTTT,CASRGALGDTQYF
-,TRBJ2-7,-,TRBV4-1,TGCGCCAGCAGCCAAGTATGGGTGAGCTCCTACGAGCAGTACTTC,CASSQVWVSSYEQYF
-,TRBJ1-4,-,TRBV6-5,TGTGCCAGCGGTCCCCGGGACATAGAAAAACTGTTTTTT,CASGPRDIEKLFF
-,TRBJ1-1,-,TRBV27,TGTGCCCCGAGGTGCCTTGGCCTCCCAGGGACTGAAGCTTTCTTT,CAPRCLGLPGTEAFF
-,TRBJ2-4,TRBD2,TRBV10-3,TGTGCCATCAGTGAGTCGAAGGTAGCGGGGGGCCCAGCCAAAAACATTCAGTACTTC,CAISESKVAGGPAKNIQYF
-,TRBJ1-1,-,TRBV25-1,TGTGCCAGCAGTGAGAGTGCAGGGGTAGGTACTGAAGCTTTCTTT,CASSESAGVGTEAFF
-,TRBJ1-2,-,TRBV23-1,TGCGCCAGCAAGCCACAGTCCGGTAAGGTACAGGGTAAAAACGGCTACACCTTC,CASKPQSGKVQGKNGYTF
-,TRBJ2-7,TRBD2,TRBV6-5,TGTGCCAGCAGTCAGAAGGGGAGGGCTGGGGAGCAGTACTTC,CASSQKGRAGEQYF
few,TRBJ2-7,-,TRBV7-2,TGTGCCAGCAGCGATCGATACGAGCAGTACTTC,CASSDRYEQYF